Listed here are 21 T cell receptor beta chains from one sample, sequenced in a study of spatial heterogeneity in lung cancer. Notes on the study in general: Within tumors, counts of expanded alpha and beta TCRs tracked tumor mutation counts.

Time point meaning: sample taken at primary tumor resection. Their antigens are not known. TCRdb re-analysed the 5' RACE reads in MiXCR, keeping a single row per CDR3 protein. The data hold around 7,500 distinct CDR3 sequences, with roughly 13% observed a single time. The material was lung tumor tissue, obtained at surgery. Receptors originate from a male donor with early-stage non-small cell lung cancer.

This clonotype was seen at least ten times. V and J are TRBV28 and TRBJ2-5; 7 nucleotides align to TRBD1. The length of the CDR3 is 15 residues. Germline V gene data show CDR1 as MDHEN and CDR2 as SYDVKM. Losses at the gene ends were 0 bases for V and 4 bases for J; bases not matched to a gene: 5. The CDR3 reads CASSLWGQFSETQYF. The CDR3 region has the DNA TGTGCCAGCAGTTTATGGGGACAGTTTTCAGAGACCCAGTACTTC.

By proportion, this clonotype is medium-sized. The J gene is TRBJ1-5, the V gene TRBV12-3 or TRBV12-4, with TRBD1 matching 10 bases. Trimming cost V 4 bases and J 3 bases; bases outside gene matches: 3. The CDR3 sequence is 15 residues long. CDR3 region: CASSSGTGANQPQHF. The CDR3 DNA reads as TGTGCCAGCAGTTCCGGGACAGGGGCCAATCAGCCCCAGCATTTT.

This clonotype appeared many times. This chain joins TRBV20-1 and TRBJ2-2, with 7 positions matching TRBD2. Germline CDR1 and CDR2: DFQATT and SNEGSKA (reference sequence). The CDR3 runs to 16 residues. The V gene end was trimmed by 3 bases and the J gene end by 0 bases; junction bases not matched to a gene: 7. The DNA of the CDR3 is TGCAGTGCTAGTAGCAGCGGGACGGCGAACACCGGGGAGCTGTTTTTT. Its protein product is CSASSSGTANTGELFF.

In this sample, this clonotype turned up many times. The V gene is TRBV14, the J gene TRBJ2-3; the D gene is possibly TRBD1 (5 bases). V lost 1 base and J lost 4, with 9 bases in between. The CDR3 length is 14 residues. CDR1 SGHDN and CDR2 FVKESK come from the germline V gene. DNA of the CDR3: TGTGCCAGCAGCCAAGGGGGCAGCCCAGATACGCAGTATTTT. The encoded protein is CASSQGGSPDTQYF.

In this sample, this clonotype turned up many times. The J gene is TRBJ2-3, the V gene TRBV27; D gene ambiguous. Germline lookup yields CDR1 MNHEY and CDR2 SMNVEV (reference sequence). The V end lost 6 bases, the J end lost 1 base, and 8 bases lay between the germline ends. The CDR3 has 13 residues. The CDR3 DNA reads TGTGCCAGCAGCACCGGACGCACAGATACGCAGTATTTT. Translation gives CASSTGRTDTQYF.

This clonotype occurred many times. CDR3: CASSETGEAFF. DNA of the CDR3: TGCGCCAGCAGTGAGACGGGCGAAGCTTTCTTT. The genes are TRBV10-2 and TRBJ1-1; D is unresolved. There are 11 residues in the CDR3. Deletions cut 2 bases from V and 8 bases from J, with 6 bases between. From germline, CDR1 is WSHSY and CDR2 SAAADI.

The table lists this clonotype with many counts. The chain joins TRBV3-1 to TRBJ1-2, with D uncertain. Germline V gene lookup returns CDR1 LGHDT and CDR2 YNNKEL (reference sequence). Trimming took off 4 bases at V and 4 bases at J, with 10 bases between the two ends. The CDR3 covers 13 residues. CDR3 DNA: TGTGCCAGCAGCCCCCGACCTCTCTATGGCTACACCTTC. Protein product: CASSPRPLYGYTF.

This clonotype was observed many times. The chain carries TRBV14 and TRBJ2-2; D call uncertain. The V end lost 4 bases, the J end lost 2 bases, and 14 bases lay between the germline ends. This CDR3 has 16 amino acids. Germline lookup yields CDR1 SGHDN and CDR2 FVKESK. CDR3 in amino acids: CASSPLDMFNTGELFF. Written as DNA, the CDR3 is TGTGCCAGCAGCCCGCTCGACATGTTTAACACCGGGGAGCTGTTTTTT.

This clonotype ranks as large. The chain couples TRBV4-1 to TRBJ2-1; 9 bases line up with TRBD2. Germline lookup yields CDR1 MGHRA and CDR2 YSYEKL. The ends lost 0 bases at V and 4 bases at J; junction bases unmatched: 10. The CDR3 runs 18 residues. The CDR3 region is CASSQDRPLAGAYNEQFF. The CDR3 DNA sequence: TGCGCCAGCAGCCAAGATAGACCCTTAGCGGGAGCTTACAATGAGCAGTTCTTC.

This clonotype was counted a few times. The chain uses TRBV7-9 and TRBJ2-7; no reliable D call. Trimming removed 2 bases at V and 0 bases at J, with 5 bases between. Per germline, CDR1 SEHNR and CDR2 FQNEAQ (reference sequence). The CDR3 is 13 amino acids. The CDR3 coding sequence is TGTGCCAGCAGCTTACCGACCTCCTACGAGCAGTACTTC. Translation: CASSLPTSYEQYF.

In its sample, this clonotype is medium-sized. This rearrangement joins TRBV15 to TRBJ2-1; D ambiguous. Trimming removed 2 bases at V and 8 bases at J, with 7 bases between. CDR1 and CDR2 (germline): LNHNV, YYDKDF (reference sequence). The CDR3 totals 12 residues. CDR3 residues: CATSRSWYEQFF. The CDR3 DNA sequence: TGTGCCACCAGCAGATCTTGGTATGAGCAGTTCTTC.

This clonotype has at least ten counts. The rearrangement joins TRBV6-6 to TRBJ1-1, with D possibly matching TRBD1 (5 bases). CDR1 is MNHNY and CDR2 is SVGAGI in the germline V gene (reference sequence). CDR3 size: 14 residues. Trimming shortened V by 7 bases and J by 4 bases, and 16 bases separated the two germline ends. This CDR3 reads CASIVGGGGTEAFF. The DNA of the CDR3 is TGTGCCAGCATAGTCGGCGGGGGTGGCACTGAAGCTTTCTTT.

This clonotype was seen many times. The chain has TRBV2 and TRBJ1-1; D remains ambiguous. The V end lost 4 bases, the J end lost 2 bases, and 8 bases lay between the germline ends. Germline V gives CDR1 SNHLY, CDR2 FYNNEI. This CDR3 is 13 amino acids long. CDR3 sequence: CASSVTPNTEAFF. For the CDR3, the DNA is TGTGCCAGCAGTGTGACACCTAACACTGAAGCTTTCTTT.

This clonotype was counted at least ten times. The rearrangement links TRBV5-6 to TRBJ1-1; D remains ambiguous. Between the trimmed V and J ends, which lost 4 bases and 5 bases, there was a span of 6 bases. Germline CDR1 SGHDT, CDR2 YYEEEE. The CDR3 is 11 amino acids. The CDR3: CASSLVTEAFF. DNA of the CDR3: TGTGCCAGCAGCCTCGTTACTGAAGCTTTCTTT.

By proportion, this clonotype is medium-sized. CDR3 residues: CATSTGGGYTF. The CDR3 DNA reads TGTGCCACCAGTACCGGGGGTGGCTACACCTTC. This chain joins TRBV24-1 and TRBJ1-2; tentatively, D is TRBD1 (5 bases). V gave up 6 bases and J gave up 7 bases, with 8 bases separating them. Germline CDR1 reads KGHDR; CDR2 reads SFDVKD. The CDR3 sequence is 11 residues long.

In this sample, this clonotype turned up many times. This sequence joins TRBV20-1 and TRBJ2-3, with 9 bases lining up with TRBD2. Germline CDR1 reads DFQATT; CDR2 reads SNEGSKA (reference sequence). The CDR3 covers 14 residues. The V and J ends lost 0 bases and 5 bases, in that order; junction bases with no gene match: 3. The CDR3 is CSARDVLAGDTQYF. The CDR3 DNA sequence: TGCAGTGCTAGAGATGTACTAGCGGGAGATACGCAGTATTTT.

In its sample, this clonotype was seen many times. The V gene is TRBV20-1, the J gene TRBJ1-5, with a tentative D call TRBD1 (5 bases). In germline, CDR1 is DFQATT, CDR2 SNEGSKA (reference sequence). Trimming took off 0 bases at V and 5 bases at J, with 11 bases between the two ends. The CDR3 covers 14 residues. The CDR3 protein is CSARDGAVDQPQHF. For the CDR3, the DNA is TGCAGTGCTAGAGATGGGGCGGTCGATCAGCCCCAGCATTTT.

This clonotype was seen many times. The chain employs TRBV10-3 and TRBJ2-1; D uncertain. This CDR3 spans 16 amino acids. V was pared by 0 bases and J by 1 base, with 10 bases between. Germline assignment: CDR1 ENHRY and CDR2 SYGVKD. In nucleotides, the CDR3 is TGTGCCATCAGTGAGTCGATCAGTGGATCCTACAATGAGCAGTTCTTC. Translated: CAISESISGSYNEQFF.

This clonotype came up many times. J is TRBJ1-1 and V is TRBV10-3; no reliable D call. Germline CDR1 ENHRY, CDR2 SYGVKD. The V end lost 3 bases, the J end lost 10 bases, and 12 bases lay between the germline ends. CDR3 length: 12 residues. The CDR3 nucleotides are TGTGCCATCAGTGATAAGGGCCGGGGAGCTTTCTTT. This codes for CAISDKGRGAFF.

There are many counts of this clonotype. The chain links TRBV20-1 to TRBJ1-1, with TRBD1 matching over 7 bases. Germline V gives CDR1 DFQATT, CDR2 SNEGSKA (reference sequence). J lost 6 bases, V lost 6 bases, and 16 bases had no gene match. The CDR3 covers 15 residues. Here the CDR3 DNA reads TGCAGTGCGGCGGACAGGCGAGGGTGGCAGCCTGAAGCTTTCTTT. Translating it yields CSAADRRGWQPEAFF.

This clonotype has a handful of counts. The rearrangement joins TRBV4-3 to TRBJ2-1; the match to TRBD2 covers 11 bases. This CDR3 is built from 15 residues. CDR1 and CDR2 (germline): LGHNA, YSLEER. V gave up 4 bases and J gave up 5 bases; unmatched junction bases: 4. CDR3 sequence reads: CASSPGTSGHNEQFF. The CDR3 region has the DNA TGCGCCAGCAGCCCGGGGACTAGCGGTCACAATGAGCAGTTCTTC.